The rows below give T cell receptor beta chains drawn from one sample of a study of technical replicates of blood from four donors. Here immunoSEQ multiplex PCR was the method, and the copy in TCRdb shows in-frame clones only, minus some. The sample has about 66,000 clones; just over 90% are singletons. Input material: PBMCs. The receptors derive from a human donor in good health. Some clones in this sample may be carry-over from other donors' samples. Each CDR3 is given with its conserved first and last residue. A D gene is named only where the DNA matches it firmly. Not every row has a clone size; where given, it reads once, few, many or a size class.

size	D	J	V	DNA	CDR3
.	TRBD1	TRBJ2-7	TRBV6-5	TGTGCCAGCAGCTTCGGGACAGGTCGGGTCTACGAGCAGTACTTC	CASSFGTGRVYEQYF
.	.	TRBJ1-1	TRBV21-1	TGTGCCAGCAGCAACATGGATTGGACAGCGAACACTGAAGCTTTCTTT	CASSNMDWTANTEAFF
.	.	TRBJ1-6	TRBV5-6	TGTGCCAGCAGCTTGGGGGCGTCCTATAATTCACCCCTCCACTTT	CASSLGASYNSPLHF
.	.	TRBJ2-3	TRBV4-1	TGCGCCAGCAGCCAAGATAGCAATACGCAGTATTTT	CASSQDSNTQYF
.	TRBD1	TRBJ1-4	TRBV7-2	TGTGCCAGCAGCTTGGGACAGGGGAATGAAAAACTGTTTTTT	CASSLGQGNEKLFF
.	TRBD2	TRBJ2-3	TRBV11-2	TGTGCCAGCAGCCACGGACTAGCGGAATTCACAGATACGCAGTATTTT	CASSHGLAEFTDTQYF
.	.	TRBJ1-2	TRBV5-8	TGTGCCAGCAGCTTGGAGGCAGGGGCTGCAGCCTATGGCTACACCTTC	CASSLEAGAAAYGYTF
once	.	TRBJ2-5	TRBV7-2	TGTGCCAGCAGCTTACTACTAAGTCAAGAGACCCAGTACTTC	CASSLLLSQETQYF
.	TRBD1	TRBJ2-3	TRBV6-4	TGTGCCAGCAGTGAGGCGGGACAGGGTGCAGATACGCAGTATTTT	CASSEAGQGADTQYF
.	.	TRBJ1-1	TRBV4-1	TGCGCCAGCAGCCAGGGATCGGGGTCGTGGGGCACTGAAGCTTTCTTT	CASSQGSGSWGTEAFF
.	.	TRBJ2-7	TRBV4-2	TGTGCCAGCAGCCAAGTTCTGGCTAGCAGGGGTAATTACGAGCAGTACTTC	CASSQVLASRGNYEQYF
once	.	TRBJ2-7	TRBV4-3	TGCGCCAGCAGCCAAGATTTTAGTACAGGGAACCCTTACGAGCAGTACTTC	CASSQDFSTGNPYEQYF
.	.	TRBJ2-1	TRBV4-1	TGCGCCAGCAGCCAAGTGTTGGGGGCGAGCTCCTACAATGAGCAGTTCTTC	CASSQVLGASSYNEQFF
once	.	TRBJ2-2	TRBV29-1	TGCAGCGTCCGGACAGCATACAACACCGGGGAGCTGTTTTTT	CSVRTAYNTGELFF
once	TRBD1	TRBJ1-4	TRBV9	TGTGCCAGCAGCGGGGGAACCGGGACAGGGAGGGAAAAACTGTTTTTT	CASSGGTGTGREKLFF
.	.	TRBJ2-3	TRBV6-1	TGTGCCAGCAGATCTAATGCTAGCCCAGATACGCAGTATTTT	CASRSNASPDTQYF
.	TRBD1	TRBJ2-3	TRBV2	TGTGCCAGCAGTGTGGACAGGGGTTCAGATACGCAGTATTTT	CASSVDRGSDTQYF
.	TRBD2	TRBJ2-1	TRBV4-2	TGTGCCAGCAGCCACCTAGCGGGGGGCAACAATGAGCAGTTCTTC	CASSHLAGGNNEQFF
once	.	TRBJ2-1	TRBV27	TGTGCCAGCAGGATAACAGGGCCCGGTGAGCAGTTCTTC	CASRITGPGEQFF
.	TRBD2	TRBJ2-3	TRBV27	TGTGCCAGCAGCCCCCTGGAGGCTAGCGGGAGGGGAGATACGCAGTATTTT	CASSPLEASGRGDTQYF
.	.	TRBJ1-2	TRBV7-3	TGTGCCAGCCTACCCACTAAACACTATGGCTACACCTTC	CASLPTKHYGYTF
.	.	TRBJ1-3	TRBV2	TGTGCCAGCAGGAGAGAACAGGGAAGGGGAAACACCATATATTTT	CASRREQGRGNTIYF
.	TRBD1	TRBJ2-5	TRBV5-1	TGCGCCAGCAGCCCAGGGACAGTCCAAGAGACCCAGTACTTC	CASSPGTVQETQYF
.	TRBD1	TRBJ2-2	TRBV2	TGTGCCAGCAGCCAAACAAGGGACAGGGCTAACACCGGGGAGCTGTTTTTT	CASSQTRDRANTGELFF
.	TRBD1	TRBJ2-7	TRBV25-1	TGTGCCAGCAGTGACCGCAACAGGGGTCACGAGCAGTACTTC	CASSDRNRGHEQYF
once	.	TRBJ1-5	TRBV6-1	TGTGCCAGCAGTGATTTTCGTCCCCAGCATTTT	CASSDFRPQHF
.	.	TRBJ1-2	TRBV5-4	TGTGCCAGCAGCTTCTTGGGGGCGTATGGCTACACCTTC	CASSFLGAYGYTF
.	.	TRBJ2-1	TRBV6-1	TGTGCCAGCAGTGGAGGACAGTCTTACTACAATGAGCAGTTCTTC	CASSGGQSYYNEQFF
.	.	TRBJ2-2	TRBV14	TGTGCCAGCAGCCAAGAAACGGAGTACACCGGGGAGCTGTTTTTT	CASSQETEYTGELFF
.	.	TRBJ1-1	TRBV29-1	TGCGGAGCAATGAACACTGAAGCTTTCTTT	CGAMNTEAFF
once	.	TRBJ2-4	TRBV9	TGTGCCAGCAGCAGGGGCCAGGGGTCCCCCAATTACTTC	CASSRGQGSPNYF
.	.	TRBJ2-7	TRBV14	TGTGCCAGCAGCCAAGTACAAGGACTGACAACACCCTTACCTTTTTACGAGCAGTACTTC	CASSQVQGLTTPLPFYEQYF
.	TRBD2	TRBJ2-4	TRBV5-1	TGCGCCAGCAGCTCACCTAGCGGGGAAAACATTCAGTACTTC	CASSSPSGENIQYF
.	.	TRBJ1-3	TRBV5-6	TGTGCCAGCAGCTTGCTACTCCCGGGAAACACCATATATTTT	CASSLLLPGNTIYF
.	.	TRBJ1-4	TRBV5-4	TGTGCCAGCAGCGGGGACTTTGGGGGAGAAAAACTGTTTTTT	CASSGDFGGEKLFF
.	.	TRBJ1-1	TRBV19	TGTGCCAGTACCCCCACCGGGAACACTGAAGCTTTCTTT	CASTPTGNTEAFF
once	TRBD2	TRBJ2-7	TRBV7-3	TGTGCCAGCAGCTTACTCAACGGGGGCTTAGGACTAGCGGGGCAAGAAGGTTGTGAGCAGTACTTC	CASSLLNGGLGLAGQEGCEQYF
.	.	TRBJ2-7	TRBV15	TGTGCCACCAGCAGAGCTATTGTGACAGGCGATTACGAGCAGTACTTC	CATSRAIVTGDYEQYF
.	.	TRBJ1-4	TRBV7-9	TGTGCCAGCAGCTTACAGGAAACTAATGAAAAACTGTTTTTT	CASSLQETNEKLFF
.	TRBD1	TRBJ1-1	TRBV2	TGTGCCACAACCGGGACAGGGGGGAACACTGAAGCTTTCTTT	CATTGTGGNTEAFF
.	.	TRBJ2-7	TRBV6-5	TGTGCCAGCAGCCTTTCAGGGTACGAGCAGTACTTC	CASSLSGYEQYF
.	TRBD1	TRBJ2-3	TRBV7-3	TGTGCCAGCAGCTTAGCGGGACAGGGTACAGATACGCAGTATTTT	CASSLAGQGTDTQYF
.	TRBD2	TRBJ2-3	TRBV27	TGTGCCAGCAGTACAAGCGGGGGCCTCCCCATGGATACGCAGTATTTT	CASSTSGGLPMDTQYF
.	.	TRBJ2-5	TRBV7-7	TGTGCCAGCAGCTTAGGGACTCACCAAGAGACCCAGTACTTC	CASSLGTHQETQYF
few	TRBD2	TRBJ2-1	TRBV7-3	TGTGCCAGCAGGCCCCCTGGGGTAGCGGGAGGTCCTGGGAATGAGCAGTTCTTC	CASRPPGVAGGPGNEQFF
.	.	TRBJ2-1	TRBV5-1	TGCGCCAGCAGCTTGTGGGGGGAGAGGGAAAATGAGCAGTTCTTC	CASSLWGERENEQFF
.	.	TRBJ2-1	TRBV29-1	TGCAGCGTTGAAGGAGGGAGTTTGCCGTACAATGAGCAGTTCTTC	CSVEGGSLPYNEQFF
.	.	TRBJ1-2	TRBV21-1	TGTGCCAGCAGCATAGGGGCCAGTGGCTACACCTTC	CASSIGASGYTF
.	TRBD1	TRBJ1-4	TRBV5-8	TGTGCCAGCAGCTCGACGACAGGGGGTAATGAAAAACTGTTTTTT	CASSSTTGGNEKLFF
.	TRBD2	TRBJ2-1	TRBV7-3	TGTGCCAGCAGCGTATACGGCGGGAGTCTTTCTGAGCAGTTCTTC	CASSVYGGSLSEQFF
.	TRBD2	TRBJ2-1	TRBV25-1	TGTGCCAGCAGTGCCCTCGGGGGGGGGTACAATGAGCAGTTCTTC	CASSALGGGYNEQFF
.	TRBD2	TRBJ2-7	TRBV27	TGTGCCAGCAGCTCATTGCTAGCGGGGACCTACGAGCAGTACTTC	CASSSLLAGTYEQYF
.	.	TRBJ1-1	TRBV21-1	TGTGCCAGCAACCTAGACCCAGTTCTACACTCTAGCACTGAAGCTTTCTTT	CASNLDPVLHSSTEAFF
.	TRBD1	TRBJ2-7	TRBV7-2	TGTGCCAGCAGCTTAGCAGGACAGGGGGTTGCCGAGCAGTACTTC	CASSLAGQGVAEQYF
.	TRBD2	TRBJ2-5	TRBV10-3	TGTGCCATCAGCCCAAGCGGGAGGCGTCAAGAGACCCAGTACTTC	CAISPSGRRQETQYF
once	TRBD2	TRBJ2-2	TRBV5-1	TGCGCCAGCAGGAAAGGGACTAATCTTGCCGGGGAGCTGTTTTTT	CASRKGTNLAGELFF
once	.	TRBJ1-3	TRBV7-9	TGTGCCAGCAGCTCCACGACAGCCCGTTCCGGAAACACCATATATTTT	CASSSTTARSGNTIYF
.	TRBD1	TRBJ2-1	TRBV2	TGTGCCAGCAGTCGGAAAACAGGGGGGTTCTACAATGAGCAGTTCTTC	CASSRKTGGFYNEQFF
.	.	TRBJ1-1	TRBV18	TGTGCCAGCTCCCGAAAGGGGCAGGAAGCTTTCTTT	CASSRKGQEAFF